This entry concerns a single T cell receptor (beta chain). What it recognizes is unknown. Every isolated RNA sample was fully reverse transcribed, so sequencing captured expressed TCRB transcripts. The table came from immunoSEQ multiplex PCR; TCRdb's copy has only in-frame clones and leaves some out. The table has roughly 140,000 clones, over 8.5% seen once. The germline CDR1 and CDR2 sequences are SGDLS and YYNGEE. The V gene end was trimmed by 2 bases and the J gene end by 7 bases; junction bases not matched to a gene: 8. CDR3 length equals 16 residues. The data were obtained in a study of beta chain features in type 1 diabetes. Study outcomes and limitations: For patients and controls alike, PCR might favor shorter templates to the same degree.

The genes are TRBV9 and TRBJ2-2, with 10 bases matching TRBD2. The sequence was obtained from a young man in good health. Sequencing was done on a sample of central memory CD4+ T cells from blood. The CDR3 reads CASSVMSSGSGGELFF. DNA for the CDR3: TGTGCCAGCAGCGTGATGTCTAGCGGGAGTGGCGGGGAGCTGTTTTTT. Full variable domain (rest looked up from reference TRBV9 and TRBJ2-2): DSGVTQTPKHLITATGQRVTLRCSPRSGDLSVYWYQQSLDQGLQFLIQYYNGEERAKGNILERFSAQQFPDLHSELNLSSLELGDSALYFCASSVMSSGSGGELFFGEGSRLTVL.